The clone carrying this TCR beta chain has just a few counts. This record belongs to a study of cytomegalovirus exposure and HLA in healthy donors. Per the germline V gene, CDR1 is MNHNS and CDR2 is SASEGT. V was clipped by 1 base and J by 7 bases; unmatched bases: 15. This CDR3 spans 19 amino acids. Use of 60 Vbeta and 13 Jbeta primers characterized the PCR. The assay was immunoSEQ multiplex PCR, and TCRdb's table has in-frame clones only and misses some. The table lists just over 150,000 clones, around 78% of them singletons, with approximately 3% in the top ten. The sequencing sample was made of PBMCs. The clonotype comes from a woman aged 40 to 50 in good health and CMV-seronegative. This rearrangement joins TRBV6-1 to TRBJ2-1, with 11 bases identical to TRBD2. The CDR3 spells CASSEGIISGGERWNEQFF. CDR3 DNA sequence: TGTGCCAGCAGTGAAGGAATAATTAGCGGGGGGGAGAGATGGAATGAGCAGTTCTTC.